The 32 T cell receptor beta chains below all came from one sample that was sequenced in a study of human T cells and chemical hapten exposure. TCRdb independently ran MiXCR on the RACE reads; one entry per CDR3 protein. The sample lists approximately 84,000 distinct CDR3 sequences; around 10% were seen once. The time point: patch test 2, 6 weeks after DPC sensitization. The treatment denotes: therapeutic diphenylcyclopropenone sensitization with weekly scalp DPC. Specimen: whole blood, collected in connection with sensitization to the hapten diphenylcyclopropenone (DPC). The receptors shown here come from a man aged 18 to 30 with alopecia areata. Some clones in this sample may be carry-over from other donors' samples.

This clonotype was counted many times. The rearrangement joins TRBV29-1 to TRBJ2-1; 12 bases agree with TRBD2. V dropped 0 bases and J dropped 0; count of bases not matched to a gene: 9. The CDR3 has 19 amino acids. The germline V gene has CDR1 SQVTM and CDR2 ANQGSEA. CDR3 nucleotide sequence: TGCAGCGTTGAAGATCTGACTAGCGGGGGCCCCTCCTCCTACAATGAGCAGTTCTTC. Amino acid sequence: CSVEDLTSGGPSSYNEQFF.

There are a few counts of this clonotype. This chain connects TRBV7-9 to TRBJ2-1, with TRBD1 matching over 7 bases. CDR3 size: 12 residues. Germline V gene data show CDR1 as SEHNR and CDR2 as FQNEAQ (reference sequence). V shed 2 bases, J shed 8 bases, and the junction held 0 bases outside the gene matches. DNA of the CDR3: TGTGCCAGCAGCTTAACAGGGGATGAGCAGTTCTTC. Its protein product is CASSLTGDEQFF.

This clonotype was observed a handful of times. The J gene is TRBJ1-6, the V gene TRBV7-2, with 7 bases fitting TRBD1. Losses at the gene ends were 3 bases for V and 9 bases for J; bases not matched to a gene: 5. The CDR3 length is 14 residues. In germline, CDR1 is SGHTA, CDR2 FQGNSA. The CDR3 here is CASSFQGDRSPLHF. The CDR3 DNA is TGTGCCAGCAGCTTCCAGGGGGATCGTTCACCCCTCCACTTT.

The V and J genes are TRBV7-3 and TRBJ2-1, with a tentative D call TRBD2 (5 bases). CDR1 SGHTA and CDR2 FQGTGA come from the germline V gene. Trimming removed 2 bases from V and 8 bases from J, with 10 bases in between. The CDR3 sequence is 13 residues long. CDR3 region: CASSLRWRDEQFF. DNA for the CDR3: TGTGCCAGCAGCTTACGTTGGCGGGATGAGCAGTTCTTC.

The gene calls are TRBV14 and TRBJ2-1, with TRBD2 matching over 8 bases. Germline assignment: CDR1 SGHDN and CDR2 FVKESK. This CDR3 is 15 amino acids long. With 6 bases clipped from V and 6 bases from J, the junction kept 10 bases outside the gene matches. CDR3 in amino acids: CASRVGGAEGNEQFF. CDR3 DNA: TGTGCCAGCAGGGTCGGGGGGGCTGAAGGCAATGAGCAGTTCTTC.

This clonotype was observed a few times. The gene calls are TRBV9 and TRBJ1-5; D is ambiguous. Trimming took off 3 bases at V and 3 bases at J, with 7 bases between the two ends. The CDR3 has 13 residues. The germline gives CDR1 SGDLS, CDR2 YYNGEE. CDR3 in DNA: TGTGCCAGCAGCGGGTCGTTCAATCAGCCCCAGCATTTT. This sequence encodes CASSGSFNQPQHF. The full variable domain, completed using reference TRBV9 and TRBJ1-5, is DSGVTQTPKHLITATGQRVTLRCSPRSGDLSVYWYQQSLDQGLQFLIQYYNGEERAKGNILERFSAQQFPDLHSELNLSSLELGDSALYFCASSGSFNQPQHFGDGTRLSIL.

This clonotype was seen more than once but under ten times. The chain carries TRBV28 and TRBJ1-5; TRBD1 matches 7 bases. CDR3 size: 15 residues. Germline values: CDR1 MDHEN, CDR2 SYDVKM. The trim removed 4 bases at V and 2 bases at J, leaving 5 bases unmatched. DNA for the CDR3: TGTGCCAGCAGTTACCAGGGGGGCGGCAATCAGCCCCAGCATTTT. It specifies CASSYQGGGNQPQHF.

The rearrangement links TRBV20-1 to TRBJ2-7; D may be TRBD2 (6 bases). The CDR3 extends over 15 amino acids. V lost 2 bases, J lost 0 bases, and 14 bases lay in between. CDR1 and CDR2 from the germline V gene are DFQATT and SNEGSKA (reference sequence). CDR3 residues: CSARPLAGNSYEQYV. CDR3 coding DNA: TGCAGTGCTAGACCCTTGGCGGGGAACTCCTACGAGCAGTACGTC.

This clonotype has a handful of counts. The V and J genes are TRBV11-2 and TRBJ2-1, with D maybe TRBD2 (5 bases). Germline CDR1 is SGHAT and CDR2 is FQNNGV. The V end was cut by 1 base, the J end by 7 bases, with 14 bases between. This CDR3 is built from 15 residues. The CDR3 spells CASSLGLGRGNEQFF. The CDR3 DNA sequence: TGTGCCAGCAGCTTAGGCCTAGGAAGAGGGAATGAGCAGTTCTTC.

This clonotype came up a few times. The chain has TRBV6-5 and TRBJ2-7; D perhaps matches TRBD1 (5 bases). Between the trimmed V and J ends, which lost 6 bases and 3 bases, there was a span of 12 bases. Germline V gene sequence: CDR1 MNHEY, CDR2 SVGAGI. The CDR3 totals 13 residues. The CDR3 is CASRRTSDYEQYV. The CDR3 coding sequence is TGTGCCAGCAGACGGACATCAGACTACGAGCAGTACGTC.

This chain uses TRBV5-4 with TRBJ2-4; TRBD1 or TRBD2 may be the D gene (6 bases each). This CDR3 is 16 amino acids long. Between the trimmed V and J ends, which lost 0 bases and 3 bases, there was a span of 13 bases. Germline loops: CDR1 SGHNT, CDR2 YYREEE (reference sequence). CDR3 region: CASSLVSGGGKNIQYF. CDR3 sequence (DNA): TGTGCCAGCAGCTTGGTGTCCGGGGGCGGCAAAAACATTCAGTACTTC.

This rearrangement joins TRBV5-6 to TRBJ2-5; 8 bases map to TRBD1. The ends lost 1 base at V and 4 bases at J; junction bases unmatched: 6. The CDR3 is 15 amino acids. Germline CDR1 and CDR2: SGHDT and YYEEEE. CDR3 in amino acids: CASSLKDRVGETQYF. The CDR3 region has the DNA TGTGCCAGCAGCTTGAAGGACAGGGTTGGAGAGACCCAGTACTTC.

This clonotype was counted ten times or more. This chain joins TRBV5-1 and TRBJ2-2; D possibly corresponds to TRBD2 (5 bases). Germline V CDR1 and CDR2: SGHRS, YFSETQ. V dropped 1 base and J dropped 2 bases, with 12 bases sitting between them. The CDR3 covers 16 residues. In DNA form, the CDR3 reads TGCGCCAGCAGCTTGAGGTTCGAGGGTAACACCGGGGAGCTGTTTTTT. Its protein product is CASSLRFEGNTGELFF.

This chain links TRBV5-1 with TRBJ1-2, with 9 bases that match TRBD1. The CDR3 extends over 16 amino acids. CDR1 is SGHRS, CDR2 YFSETQ, per germline. Trimming at V came to 6 bases and at J to 1 base, leaving 10 bases not matched to a gene. The CDR3 DNA follows: TGCGCCAGCACCGAGGGACAGGGCCCTTTTAACTATGGCTACACCTTC. Translating it yields CASTEGQGPFNYGYTF.

The chain employs TRBV27 and TRBJ2-2; TRBD2 agrees at 11 bases. Looked up from germline, CDR1 is MNHEY and CDR2 is SMNVEV (reference sequence). The CDR3 spans 17 residues. With V trimmed by 6 bases and J by 0 bases, 6 bases remained unmatched. The CDR3 coding sequence is TGTGCCAGCAGCCCGACTAGCGGGGTAACGAACACCGGGGAGCTGTTTTTT. Translated, it gives CASSPTSGVTNTGELFF.

This clonotype was seen a few times. The rearrangement joins TRBV7-9 to TRBJ1-2; 7 bases agree with TRBD1. Germline V gene lookup returns CDR1 SEHNR and CDR2 FQNEAQ (reference sequence). This CDR3 comprises 15 residues. J gave up 2 bases and V 1 base, and 4 bases lay outside the gene matches. The CDR3 here is CASSLDPTGNYGYTF. CDR3 coding DNA: TGTGCCAGCAGCTTAGACCCGACAGGGAACTATGGCTACACCTTC. Based on the CDR3 plus reference TRBV7-9 and TRBJ1-2, the full variable domain is DTGVSQNPRHKITKRGQNVTFRCDPISEHNRLYWYRQTLGQGPEFLTYFQNEAQLEKSRLLSDRFSAERPKGSFSTLEIQRTEQGDSAMYLCASSLDPTGNYGYTFGSGTRLTVV.

V and J are TRBV7-9 and TRBJ2-7; possibly TRBD1 for D (6 bases). The CDR3 is made up of 15 amino acids. V was cut by 1 base and J by 5 bases, with 15 bases left in between. Germline V CDR1 and CDR2: SEHNR, FQNEAQ (reference sequence). CDR3 in DNA: TGTGCCAGCAGCTTAGGCCAGACAGGTCAGGACGAGCAGTACTTC. As protein: CASSLGQTGQDEQYF.

The chain carries TRBV4-3 and TRBJ2-1, with D hard to call. Germline V gene data show CDR1 as LGHNA and CDR2 as YSLEER. CDR3 length: 16 amino acids. V gave up 0 bases and J gave up 2 bases, with 11 bases separating them. CDR3 bases: TGCGCCAGCAGCCAAGAGATAGGTGGGGCCTACAATGAGCAGTTCTTC. It is translated as CASSQEIGGAYNEQFF.

In its sample, this clonotype was seen many times. This chain joins TRBV6-1 and TRBJ2-4; no clear D. V was clipped by 5 bases and J by 0 bases, with 8 bases between them. This CDR3 has 14 residues. CDR1 is MNHNS, CDR2 SASEGT, per germline. CDR3 DNA: TGTGCCAGCAGTACCCAGGTAGCCAAAAACATTCAGTACTTC. The encoded protein is CASSTQVAKNIQYF.

This clonotype occurred many times. The gene calls are TRBV7-3 and TRBJ2-2; the D gene is possibly TRBD2 (5 bases). Deletions cut 1 base from V and 3 bases from J, with 6 bases between. CDR1 is SGHTA and CDR2 is FQGTGA in the germline V gene. The CDR3 is 14 amino acids. The CDR3 bases are TGTGCCAGCAGCTTAATGCGGGACACCGGGGAGCTGTTTTTT. It translates to CASSLMRDTGELFF.

This clonotype was found a few times. The V gene is TRBV2, the J gene TRBJ1-1; no clear D. CDR3 length equals 14 residues. Germline values: CDR1 SNHLY, CDR2 FYNNEI. V was clipped by 7 bases and J by 0 bases, with 12 bases between them. CDR3 region: CASKGPTLNTEAFF. The DNA for the CDR3 is TGTGCCAGCAAAGGGCCGACTCTGAACACTGAAGCTTTCTTT.

The genes are TRBV6-4 and TRBJ2-3; 9 bases align to TRBD2. V lost 0 bases and J lost 4; bases outside the gene matches: 2. The length of the CDR3 is 15 residues. Germline V lookup: CDR1 MRHNA, CDR2 SNTAGT. CDR3 sequence reads: CASSDSAGGPDTQYF. In DNA, the CDR3 is TGTGCCAGCAGTGACTCCGCGGGGGGGCCAGATACGCAGTATTTT.

This clonotype was counted between two and nine times. The chain recombines TRBV28 with TRBJ2-2; D might be TRBD1 (6 bases). V was shortened by 3 bases and J by 0 bases, with 14 bases between the two germline ends. Germline CDR1 and CDR2: MDHEN and SYDVKM. The CDR3 runs 17 residues. CDR3 protein: CASSFGTPMANTGELFF. CDR3 DNA sequence: TGTGCCAGCAGTTTTGGGACACCGATGGCGAACACCGGGGAGCTGTTTTTT. Full variable domain (rest looked up from reference TRBV28 and TRBJ2-2): DVKVTQSSRYLVKRTGEKVFLECVQDMDHENMFWYRQDPGLGLRLIYFSYDVKMKEKGDIPEGYSVSREKKERFSLILESASTNQTSMYLCASSFGTPMANTGELFFGEGSRLTVL.

There are a few counts of this clonotype. This rearrangement joins TRBV6-5 to TRBJ2-7, with a weak D call TRBD2 (6 bases). Deletions cut 5 bases from V and 4 bases from J, with 12 bases between. The CDR3 sequence is 13 residues long. The V gene's germline CDR1 is MNHEY and CDR2 SVGAGI. The CDR3 DNA sequence: TGTGCCAGCAGTCCGGGACTCTTATACGAGCAGTACGTC. This encodes CASSPGLLYEQYV.

This clonotype was recorded many times. The V and J genes are TRBV10-3 and TRBJ1-2, with D unresolved. V shed 0 bases and J shed 12 bases, with 14 bases lying between them. Germline lookup yields CDR1 ENHRY and CDR2 SYGVKD. This CDR3 is 13 amino acids long. The CDR3 here is CAISESESLSNTF. Written as DNA, the CDR3 is TGTGCCATCAGTGAGTCTGAGTCTTTAAGCAACACCTTC.

This clonotype has at least ten counts. This sequence joins TRBV29-1 and TRBJ2-5; TRBD1 might be the D (5 bases). CDR3 size: 14 residues. V dropped 0 bases and J dropped 5 bases, with 13 bases sitting between them. The germline V gene encodes CDR1 SQVTM and CDR2 ANQGSEA. For the CDR3, the DNA is TGCAGCGTTGAAGATAGATCAGGGATGGAGACCCAGTACTTC. Amino acid sequence: CSVEDRSGMETQYF.

This clonotype has a count of ten or more. The chain is built from TRBV15 and TRBJ2-5, with D perhaps being TRBD1 or TRBD2 (5 bases each). V gave up 0 bases and J gave up 0 bases, with 14 bases separating them. Germline V gene sequence: CDR1 LNHNV, CDR2 YYDKDF (reference sequence). The CDR3 is 17 amino acids. Here the CDR3 DNA reads TGTGCCACCAGCAGAGAAGAGGGGAAATCGTACCAAGAGACCCAGTACTTC. Translating gives CATSREEGKSYQETQYF.

J is TRBJ2-2 and V is TRBV7-6, with D maybe TRBD1 (6 bases). Germline loops: CDR1 SGHVS, CDR2 FNYEAQ. Between the trimmed V and J ends, which lost 3 bases and 1 base, there was a span of 12 bases. There are 16 residues in the CDR3. The CDR3 region has the DNA TGTGCCAGCAGCTTCGTACCACAGGGGAACACCGGGGAGCTGTTTTTT. Protein product: CASSFVPQGNTGELFF. Full variable domain (rest looked up from reference TRBV7-6 and TRBJ2-2): GAGVSQSPRYKVTKRGQDVALRCDPISGHVSLYWYRQALGQGPEFLTYFNYEAQQDKSGLPNDRFSAERPEGSISTLTIQRTEQRDSAMYRCASSFVPQGNTGELFFGEGSRLTVL.

Many counts were recorded for this clonotype. The chain carries TRBV2 and TRBJ2-7; 8 bases fit TRBD2. This CDR3 is built from 14 residues. The germline V gene has CDR1 SNHLY and CDR2 FYNNEI. Trimming took 8 bases from V and 0 from J; bases not matched to a gene: 6. The CDR3 reads CASAERGSSYEQYV. The CDR3 bases are TGTGCCAGCGCGGAGCGGGGGAGCTCCTACGAGCAGTACGTC.

J is TRBJ2-1 and V is TRBV28; D might be TRBD2 (5 bases). The CDR3 has 15 amino acids. Trimming removed 4 bases from V and 3 bases from J, with 13 bases in between. Germline V gene sequence: CDR1 MDHEN, CDR2 SYDVKM. Written as DNA, the CDR3 is TGTGCCAGCAGTTCCCGGGATATCCTCTACAATGAGCAGTTCTTC. Translated, it gives CASSSRDILYNEQFF.

This clonotype occurred a few times. This chain joins TRBV29-1 and TRBJ2-7; 8 bases line up with TRBD1. CDR3 length: 16 residues. The junction had 15 bases not matched to a gene; V was cut back by 6 bases and J by 2 bases. CDR1 is SQVTM and CDR2 is ANQGSEA in the germline V gene. CDR3 nucleotides: TGCAGCGTGGCCGGGACAGGTGGGGGATCTCCCTACGAGCAGTACTTC. Its protein product is CSVAGTGGGSPYEQYF.

Only a few counts were recorded for this clonotype. The rearrangement joins TRBV6-4 to TRBJ2-2, with 9 bases lining up with TRBD1. The V gene end was trimmed by 3 bases and the J gene end by 5 bases; junction bases not matched to a gene: 7. The CDR3 is made up of 16 amino acids. From germline, CDR1 is MRHNA and CDR2 SNTAGT. Here the CDR3 DNA reads TGTGCCAGCAGTGATACGGGACAGGGACGGACCGGGGAGCTGTTTTTT. Amino acid sequence: CASSDTGQGRTGELFF.